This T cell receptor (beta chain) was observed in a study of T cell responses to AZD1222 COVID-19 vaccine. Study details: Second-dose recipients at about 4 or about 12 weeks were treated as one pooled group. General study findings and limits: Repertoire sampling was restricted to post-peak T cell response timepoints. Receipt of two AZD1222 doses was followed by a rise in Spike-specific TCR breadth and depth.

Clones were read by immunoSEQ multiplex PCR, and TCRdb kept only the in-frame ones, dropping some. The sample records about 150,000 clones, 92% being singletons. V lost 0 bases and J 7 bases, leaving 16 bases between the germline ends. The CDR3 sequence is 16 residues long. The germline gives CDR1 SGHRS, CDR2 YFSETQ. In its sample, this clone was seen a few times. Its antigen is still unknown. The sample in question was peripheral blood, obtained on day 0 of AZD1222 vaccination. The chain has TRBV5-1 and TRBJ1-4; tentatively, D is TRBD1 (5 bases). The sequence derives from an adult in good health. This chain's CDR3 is CASSLGQGGSGEKLFF. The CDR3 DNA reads TGCGCCAGCAGCTTGGGTCAGGGAGGCAGCGGTGAAAAACTGTTTTTT.